What follows are 20 T cell receptor beta chains derived from one specimen sequenced in a study of Ad26.COV2.S vaccination and SARS-CoV-2 variants. Treatment noted: around 19 received Ad26.COV2.S at low or high dose, single or two shots; about 5 received placebo; per-sample allocation not given. Sampling was performed 63 days after the first vaccine or placebo injection. This table comes from immunoSEQ multiplex PCR, and its TCRdb copy is limited to in-frame clones, with some not included. The profile covers about 350,000 clones, with about nine tenths appearing a single time and roughly 3.1% taken by the ten largest. Material: peripheral blood, obtained in a trial of Ad26.COV2.S vaccine versus placebo. Receptors originate from a person between 18 and 60 years old who received the Ad26.COV2.S COVID-19 vaccine or a placebo.

Turning to this clone: One end of the junction does not line up with germline, which may come from a read error. The identical CDR3 is also encoded by other nucleotide sequences in the sample. The rearrangement joins TRBV7-9 to TRBJ2-2; 9 nucleotides match TRBD2. The germline CDR1 and CDR2 sequences are SEHNR and FQNEAQ (reference sequence). The CDR3 has 16 residues. The CDR3 is CASSLGAGGGAVELFF. The CDR3 region has the DNA TGCGCCAGCAGCTTAGGAGCCGGCGGGGGGGCCGTGGAGCTGTTTTTT.

This sequence joins TRBV27 and TRBJ2-2; 10 nucleotides line up with TRBD2. The V gene end was trimmed by 4 bases and the J gene end by 7 bases; junction bases not matched to a gene: 6. This CDR3 contains 15 residues. Germline CDR1 is MNHEY and CDR2 is SMNVEV (reference sequence). CDR3 bases: TGTGCCAGCAGTTGGGAGCGGGGGGGCGGCGGGGAGCTGTTTTTT. Translating gives CASSWERGGGGELFF.

V and J are TRBV9 and TRBJ2-2, with 10 bases that match TRBD1. This CDR3 region has 13 residues. Germline values: CDR1 SGDLS, CDR2 YYNGEE. V shed 6 bases, J shed 6 bases, and the junction held 2 bases outside the gene matches. CDR3 sequence: CASTDRGAGELFF. The CDR3 bases are TGTGCCAGCACGGACAGGGGGGCCGGGGAGCTGTTTTTT.

The chain employs TRBV4-1 and TRBJ1-1; 7 bases map to TRBD1. Germline V gives CDR1 MGHRA, CDR2 YSYEKL. The V gene end was trimmed by 6 bases and the J gene end by 6 bases; junction bases not matched to a gene: 16. The CDR3 extends over 16 amino acids. CDR3 in DNA: TGCGCCAGCAGTCAAAGACGGGGACAGCGGCTGGCTGAAGCTTTCTTT. This encodes CASSQRRGQRLAEAFF.

This chain links TRBV19 with TRBJ1-2; D unresolved. Deletions cut 10 bases from V and 3 bases from J, with 9 bases between. Germline V CDR1 and CDR2: LNHDA, SQIVND (reference sequence). The CDR3 runs 11 residues. Here the CDR3 DNA reads TGTGCCACCTTTCGAGACTATGGCTACACCTTC. It translates to CATFRDYGYTF.

The chain is built from TRBV10-3 and TRBJ2-2; 9 positions agree with TRBD2. J lost 0 bases, V lost 7 bases, and 12 bases had no gene match. Per the germline V gene, CDR1 is ENHRY and CDR2 is SYGVKD. This CDR3 has 18 residues. In DNA form, the CDR3 reads TGTGCCATCAAACCCAGCGGGGGGCCTGCTACGAACACCGGGGAGCTGTTTTTT. Encoded protein: CAIKPSGGPATNTGELFF.

The chain recombines TRBV5-4 with TRBJ1-1; D uncertain. Trimming shortened V by 5 bases and J by 1 base, and 9 bases separated the two germline ends. This CDR3 is 13 amino acids long. Germline V gene sequence: CDR1 SGHNT, CDR2 YYREEE (reference sequence). The CDR3 protein is CASRSRPNTEAFF. CDR3 DNA sequence: TGTGCCAGCAGATCACGGCCGAACACTGAAGCTTTCTTT.

Written as DNA, the CDR3 is TGTGCCAGCAGCTTAGATGAGACTAGCGGTGATACGCAGTATTTT. Its protein is CASSLDETSGDTQYF. This chain uses TRBV11-3 with TRBJ2-3; the match to TRBD2 covers 9 bases. J was trimmed by 6 bases and V by 0 bases; bases with no gene match: 4. This CDR3 is 15 amino acids long. From germline, CDR1 is SGHNT and CDR2 YENEEA.

J is TRBJ2-3 and V is TRBV6-4; D unresolved. V was trimmed by 2 bases and J by 3 bases, leaving 12 bases between them. The germline CDR1 and CDR2 sequences are MRHNA and SNTAGT. This CDR3 has 15 residues. The CDR3 nucleotides read TGTGCCAGCAGTGACGGGTGGGGTAGGACAGATACGCAGTATTTT. It is translated as CASSDGWGRTDTQYF.

V usage is TRBV7-9 and J usage is TRBJ2-5; 10 bases are shared with TRBD2. CDR1 SEHNR and CDR2 FQNEAQ come from the germline V gene (reference sequence). Trimming cost V 4 bases and J 4 bases; bases outside gene matches: 0. This CDR3 comprises 13 residues. The CDR3 sequence is CASSSSGGETQYF. The CDR3 DNA is TGTGCCAGCAGCTCTAGCGGGGGAGAGACCCAGTACTTC. The variable domain in full, completed from reference TRBV7-9 and TRBJ2-5, reads DTGVSQNPRHKITKRGQNVTFRCDPISEHNRLYWYRQTLGQGPEFLTYFQNEAQLEKSRLLSDRFSAERPKGSFSTLEIQRTEQGDSAMYLCASSSSGGETQYFGPGTRLLVL.

This chain uses TRBV3-1 (or the pseudogene TRBV3-2) with TRBJ2-3; D tentatively reads TRBD1 or TRBD2 (6 bases each). The length of the CDR3 is 16 residues. V dropped 4 bases and J dropped 0 bases, with 14 bases sitting between them. Looked up from germline, CDR1 is LGHDT and CDR2 is YNNKEL (reference sequence). DNA for the CDR3: TGTGCCAGCAGCCCAACAGGGACTCGGAGCACAGATACGCAGTATTTT. Translated, it gives CASSPTGTRSTDTQYF.

The V and J genes are TRBV7-9 and TRBJ1-2, with TRBD1 identical over 9 bases. V lost 1 base to trimming and J lost 8 bases; unmatched junction nucleotides: 11. The length of the CDR3 is 16 residues. The germline CDR1 and CDR2 sequences are SEHNR and FQNEAQ (reference sequence). The CDR3 coding sequence is TGTGCCAGCAGCTTAGGGGGCCGGGACAGGGTTAGCGGCTACACCTTC. Its protein product is CASSLGGRDRVSGYTF.

The chain links TRBV7-6 to TRBJ2-7, with D perhaps TRBD1 (6 bases). The CDR3 totals 13 residues. The V and J ends lost 4 bases and 1 base respectively, with 8 bases between them. Germline CDR1 reads SGHVS; CDR2 reads FNYEAQ. The CDR3 bases are TGTGCCAGCAGCTCACAGGGATCCTACGAGCAGTACTTC. As protein: CASSSQGSYEQYF.

The J gene is TRBJ2-7, the V gene TRBV13; a weak D match, TRBD1 (6 bases). V was shortened by 4 bases and J by 1 base, with 8 bases between the two germline ends. The germline V gene has CDR1 PRHDT and CDR2 FYEKMQ (reference sequence). The CDR3 contains 13 residues. The CDR3 reads CASSSRGSYEQYF. CDR3 DNA sequence: TGTGCCAGCAGCTCCAGGGGATCCTACGAGCAGTACTTC.

The chain is built from TRBV29-1 and TRBJ1-1, with D perhaps TRBD1 (6 bases). The CDR3 spans 15 residues. Germline CDR1 reads SQVTM; CDR2 reads ANQGSEA. V lost 1 base, J lost 0 bases, and 12 bases lay in between. The CDR3 is CSVEARQVLNTEAFF. CDR3 DNA sequence: TGCAGCGTTGAAGCTAGACAGGTCCTGAACACTGAAGCTTTCTTT.

The CDR3 DNA sequence: TGTGCCAGCACCGACAGGAGCTATGGCTACACCTTC. This encodes CASTDRSYGYTF. This chain joins TRBV4-2 and TRBJ1-2; a weak D match, TRBD1 (6 bases). Germline-derived CDR1 and CDR2 are LGHNA and YNFKEQ. The CDR3 runs 12 residues. Trimming shortened V by 7 bases and J by 4 bases, and 10 bases separated the two germline ends.

This clone was seen more than once but under ten times. The chain joins TRBV10-3 to TRBJ2-3; 9 bases are a match to TRBD2. CDR3 length: 14 residues. CDR1 and CDR2 from the germline V gene are ENHRY and SYGVKD. With 8 bases clipped from V and 2 bases from J, the junction kept 5 bases outside the gene matches. The CDR3 here is CAIALAGPTDTQYF. CDR3 in DNA: TGTGCCATCGCCCTAGCGGGGCCCACAGATACGCAGTATTTT.

CDR3 sequence: CASSMSGRTPEGYTF. The CDR3 DNA reads as TGCGCCAGCAGCATGTCCGGAAGGACTCCCGAAGGCTACACCTTC. J is TRBJ1-2 and V is TRBV5-1; D uncertain. V was trimmed by 4 bases and J by 8 bases, leaving 21 bases between them. The germline V gene encodes CDR1 SGHRS and CDR2 YFSETQ. This CDR3 spans 15 amino acids.

The J gene is TRBJ1-6, the V gene TRBV27; D unclear. The CDR3 extends over 12 amino acids. CDR1 and CDR2 from the germline V gene are MNHEY and SMNVEV (reference sequence). V shed 3 bases and J shed 10 bases, with 7 bases lying between them. The CDR3 coding sequence is TGTGCCAGCAGTTTCCCCGGGTCACCCCTCCACTTT. It encodes CASSFPGSPLHF.

This sequence joins TRBV18 and TRBJ1-1; unclear D gene. The CDR3 spans 14 residues. With 5 bases removed from V and 6 bases from J, the gap between germline ends came to 16 bases. The germline V gene has CDR1 KGHSH and CDR2 LQKENI. CDR3 coding DNA: TGTGCCAGCTCAGAGGGCGCGGGTGGAGCTGAAGCTTTCTTT. Its protein is CASSEGAGGAEAFF.